This TCR beta chain was found in a study of post-analysis software for immune sequencing data. Findings of the study overall: Significantly decreased normalized Chao1 diversity was recorded for multiple sclerosis patients relative to controls. Among a handful of TRBV segments more frequent in patients than controls were TRBV5-6, TRBV5-1 and TRBV20-1.

A remark on this clonotype: What it recognizes is unknown.

The germline V gene encodes CDR1 SGHRS and CDR2 YFSETQ. CDR3 length equals 15 residues. Unique molecular identifiers featured in each of the TCR beta cDNA libraries. TCRdb re-analysed the PCR reads in MiXCR, keeping a single row per CDR3 protein. The sample has more than 500,000 distinct CDR3 sequences, around a third seen once. The chain employs TRBV5-1 and TRBJ2-5; either TRBD1 or TRBD2 may fit D (6 bases each). The better agreement between TRBJ2-7 and the DNA end casts doubt on the J call. Sequenced sample: blood. This TCR derives from a girl aged 2 to 17 with multiple sclerosis. The CDR3 DNA reads TGCGCCAGCAGCTTGGAAACGGGGGCACACTACGAGCAGTACTTC. Amino acids: CASSLETGAHYEQYF.